The next 26 T cell receptor beta chains were all read from a single sample in a study of a mutant IDH1 vaccine in newly diagnosed glioma (dated by TCRdb to the early 2020s). The time point label here, explained by the study, means: week 47, end of study. Every vaccine dose consisted of 300 ug of a 20-mer mutant IDH1 peptide in Montanide, administered subcutaneously together with topical imiquimod. Their antigen targets remain unknown. Libraries came from the immunoSEQ multiplex PCR assay. In TCRdb, the immuneACCESS table is reduced to in-frame sequences with V and J assigned. These tables do not hold every clone; where another copy was compared, an unresolved V gene accounts for under half, and the others remain unexplained. The sample records roughly 51,000 clones, about 88% of which are singletons. The ten largest clones take up around 4% of the sample. Specimen: PBMCs, collected from a glioma patient whose treatment included an IDH1 peptide vaccine. These receptors all come from a woman aged 25 to 39 with glioma. Some clones in this sample may be carry-over from other donors' samples.

The chain combines TRBV5-1 with TRBJ2-6; 8 nucleotides match TRBD1. In germline, CDR1 is SGHRS, CDR2 YFSETQ. V lost 0 bases and J lost 0; bases outside the gene matches: 8. The CDR3 totals 19 residues. The CDR3 loop reads CASSLARGQGRSGANVLTF. The CDR3 bases are TGCGCCAGCAGCTTGGCCAGGGGGCAAGGCCGCTCTGGGGCCAACGTCCTGACTTTC.

This chain joins TRBV5-6 and TRBJ2-3, with TRBD2 identical over 7 bases. The germline gives CDR1 SGHDT, CDR2 YYEEEE. The CDR3 has 15 residues. V dropped 4 bases and J dropped 1; count of bases not matched to a gene: 6. The CDR3 region is CASSRREVGTDTQYF. CDR3 bases: TGTGCCAGCAGCCGACGGGAGGTTGGCACAGATACGCAGTATTTT. The variable domain in full, with the rest retrieved from reference TRBV5-6 and TRBJ2-3, is DAGVTQSPTHLIKTRGQQVTLRCSPKSGHDTVSWYQQALGQGPQFIFQYYEEEERQRGNFPDRFSGHQFPNYSSELNVNALLLGDSALYLCASSRREVGTDTQYFGPGTRLTVL.

The chain is built from TRBV7-2 and TRBJ1-6; D gene ambiguous. The CDR3 runs 15 residues. Germline values: CDR1 SGHTA, CDR2 FQGNSA. V lost 1 base and J lost 6, with 10 bases in between. DNA for the CDR3: TGTGCCAGCAGCTTAGTGGTCCGGGGTAATTCACCCCTCCACTTT. It translates to CASSLVVRGNSPLHF.

This clone was found once. The CDR3 here is CAISATGGAETQYF. In nucleotides, the CDR3 is TGTGCCATCAGTGCGACAGGGGGCGCCGAGACCCAGTACTTC. The chain is built from TRBV10-3 and TRBJ2-5; TRBD1 agrees at 10 bases. CDR1 and CDR2 from the germline V gene are ENHRY and SYGVKD. This CDR3 contains 14 residues. J lost 5 bases, V lost 4 bases, and 4 bases had no gene match.

CDR3 DNA: TGTGCCAGCAGTTACGGGACTACCGGCTATGGCTACACCTTC. Translating it yields CASSYGTTGYGYTF. The chain links TRBV6-5 to TRBJ1-2, with D maybe TRBD1 (5 bases). The CDR3 consists of 14 residues. Germline V gives CDR1 MNHEY, CDR2 SVGAGI. Trimming cost V 2 bases and J 4 bases, with 11 bases left between them.

The V and J genes are TRBV10-2 and TRBJ2-7; D is perhaps TRBD1 or TRBD2 (5 bases each). The germline V and J ends were trimmed by 3 bases and 9 bases, with 9 bases remaining between them. Germline CDR1 reads WSHSY; CDR2 reads SAAADI. The CDR3 spans 11 residues. The CDR3 nucleotides are TGCGCCAGCAGTGAATCGGGACGGCAGTACTTC. This translates into CASSESGRQYF.

This clone was found once. The chain joins TRBV4-2 to TRBJ2-1; D is tentatively TRBD1 or TRBD2 (5 bases each). Germline values: CDR1 LGHNA, CDR2 YNFKEQ. The ends were cut back, 5 bases at V and 11 bases at J, with 10 bases in the middle. The length of the CDR3 is 11 residues. CDR3 residues: CASSEGPQQFF. The CDR3 DNA sequence: TGTGCCAGCAGCGAGGGGCCGCAGCAGTTCTTC.

V gene TRBV30 combines with J gene TRBJ2-7; TRBD1 matches at 8 bases. The CDR3 runs 15 residues. The V and J ends lost 3 bases and 3 bases, in that order; junction bases with no gene match: 10. The V gene's germline CDR1 is GTSNPN and CDR2 SVGIG (reference sequence). The CDR3 coding sequence is TGTGCCTGGAGCACGAGACCCGGACAGGGCTACGAGCAGTACTTC. The encoded protein is CAWSTRPGQGYEQYF.

This chain joins TRBV5-6 and TRBJ2-2, with a weak D call TRBD2 (5 bases). The CDR3 runs 16 residues. The ends were cut back, 1 base at V and 4 bases at J, with 14 bases in the middle. Germline V gene data show CDR1 as SGHDT and CDR2 as YYEEEE. The CDR3 sequence: CASSLRRAAPTGELFF. Written as DNA, the CDR3 is TGTGCCAGCAGCTTGCGGCGAGCGGCACCCACCGGGGAGCTGTTTTTT.

The chain is built from TRBV30 and TRBJ1-3; 9 nucleotides agree with TRBD1. The germline CDR1 and CDR2 sequences are GTSNPN and SVGIG (reference sequence). Unmatched junction bases numbered 2, after V lost 5 bases and J lost 0 bases. The CDR3 loop spans 14 amino acids. The CDR3 DNA follows: TGTGCCTGGGAGACAGGGGGCTCTGGAAACACCATATATTTT. Translating gives CAWETGGSGNTIYF.

Details on this clone: At one end, the junction sequence differs from germline, possibly due to a read error. Other nucleotide sequences from this sample produce the same CDR3. The V call is TRBV19, the J call TRBJ1-5; 9 positions match TRBD1. CDR1 and CDR2 (germline): LNHDA, SQIVND (reference sequence). The CDR3 has 13 residues. CDR3 region: CASSPPLGTGRWF. In DNA form, the CDR3 reads TGTGCCAGTAGTCCTCCCCTTGGGACAGGGAGATGGTTC.

This clone showed up just a few times. This sequence joins TRBV7-9 and TRBJ1-2; D call uncertain. CDR3 length: 13 residues. V lost 4 bases and J 6 bases, leaving 12 bases between the germline ends. Germline values: CDR1 SEHNR, CDR2 FQNEAQ (reference sequence). Here the CDR3 reads CASSSRVWDGYTF. DNA for the CDR3: TGTGCCAGCAGCTCGAGGGTATGGGATGGCTACACCTTC.

The chain uses TRBV4-2 and TRBJ1-5; 7 bases fit TRBD1. The CDR3 has 15 amino acids. J gave up 7 bases and V 1 base, and 7 bases lay outside the gene matches. CDR1 and CDR2 (germline): LGHNA, YNFKEQ. The CDR3 bases are TGTGCCAGCAGCCAAGGTGAAGGGGGCGACCAGCCCCAGCATTTT. Translated, it gives CASSQGEGGDQPQHF.

This chain joins TRBV19 and TRBJ2-5; D is tentatively TRBD1 or TRBD2 (6 bases each). Germline assignment: CDR1 LNHDA and CDR2 SQIVND (reference sequence). V lost 4 bases and J 4 bases, leaving 16 bases between the germline ends. The CDR3 loop spans 15 amino acids. The CDR3 DNA sequence: TGTGCCAGTAGTAACGCACTGGGGGGCGGAGAGACCCAGTACTTC. Translated: CASSNALGGGETQYF.

This clone was detected only once. This chain connects TRBV21-1 to TRBJ2-7; no check of the table's D call, TRBD2, against the DNA was made. TRBV21-1 is an annotated pseudogene. This CDR3 contains 17 residues. The CDR3 spells CASSPFPAGRSSYEQYF. The CDR3 DNA reads TGTGCCAGCAGCCCATTCCCCGCGGGTAGGAGCTCCTACGAGCAGTACTTC.

The chain employs TRBV4-1 and TRBJ2-4, with D uncertain. Germline values: CDR1 MGHRA, CDR2 YSYEKL. The CDR3 contains 16 residues. V lost 0 bases and J 0 bases, leaving 9 bases between the germline ends. CDR3 loop: CASSQDSPKAKNIQYF. CDR3 DNA sequence: TGCGCCAGCAGCCAAGATTCTCCGAAAGCCAAAAACATTCAGTACTTC.

V is TRBV4-2 and J is TRBJ2-7; no clear D. Trimming shortened V by 6 bases and J by 2 bases, and 14 bases separated the two germline ends. Germline CDR1 reads LGHNA; CDR2 reads YNFKEQ. The CDR3 is 14 amino acids. The CDR3 sequence is CASSSQAAAYEQYF. The DNA for the CDR3 is TGTGCCAGCAGTTCCCAGGCGGCGGCCTACGAGCAGTACTTC.

The chain recombines TRBV7-8 with TRBJ2-7; 9 positions match TRBD2. The CDR3 runs to 17 residues. Trimming removed 2 bases from V and 7 bases from J; junction bases left unmatched: 15. In germline, CDR1 is SGHVS, CDR2 FQNEAQ. The CDR3 region is CASSLRGGGRADGEQYF. The CDR3 bases are TGTGCCAGCAGCTTACGAGGTGGCGGGAGGGCCGACGGAGAGCAGTACTTC.

This chain joins TRBV10-2 and TRBJ1-5; the match to TRBD1 covers 9 bases. CDR1 is WSHSY and CDR2 is SAAADI in the germline V gene. V was pared by 8 bases and J by 1 base, with 9 bases of the junction left unmatched. The CDR3 contains 16 residues. CDR3 amino acids: CASGRDRDASNQPQHF. CDR3 nucleotide sequence: TGCGCCAGCGGCCGGGACAGGGACGCGAGCAATCAGCCCCAGCATTTT.

The CDR3: CASSLPASGSKAPYEQYF. As DNA, the CDR3 is TGTGCCAGCAGCTTACCCGCTAGCGGGAGTAAGGCCCCCTACGAGCAGTACTTC. The chain recombines TRBV7-8 with TRBJ2-7; 10 positions agree with TRBD2. Germline-derived CDR1 and CDR2 are SGHVS and FQNEAQ. The ends lost 2 bases at V and 2 bases at J; junction bases unmatched: 12. This CDR3 comprises 18 residues.

This chain links TRBV6-5 with TRBJ2-5, with D perhaps being TRBD1 or TRBD2 (5 bases each). Trimming shortened V by 6 bases and J by 5 bases, and 19 bases separated the two germline ends. Germline-derived CDR1 and CDR2 are MNHEY and SVGAGI. The CDR3 contains 15 residues. The CDR3 DNA sequence: TGTGCCAGCAGAGCCGGACGGGGCAGGGCGGAGACCCAGTACTTC. Its translation is CASRAGRGRAETQYF.

This chain connects TRBV5-1 to TRBJ2-7; 12 nucleotides match TRBD1. The CDR3 contains 18 residues. Trimming at V came to 0 bases and at J to 5 bases, leaving 12 bases not matched to a gene. Per the germline V gene, CDR1 is SGHRS and CDR2 is YFSETQ. This chain's CDR3 is CASSLDPGQGARFNEQYF. The CDR3 bases are TGCGCCAGCAGCTTGGATCCGGGACAGGGGGCGCGATTCAACGAGCAGTACTTC.

The J gene is TRBJ2-2, the V gene TRBV10-3; 10 nucleotides align to TRBD1. This CDR3 contains 17 residues. With V trimmed by 4 bases and J by 4 bases, 9 bases remained unmatched. The V gene's germline CDR1 is ENHRY and CDR2 SYGVKD. The CDR3 DNA follows: TGTGCCATCAGTGGCGACAGGGGGCGCGTGAGCACCGGGGAGCTGTTTTTT. It codes for CAISGDRGRVSTGELFF.

In its sample, this clone was seen a few times. The rearrangement joins TRBV27 to TRBJ1-5, with D unclear. The CDR3 is 13 residues long. From germline, CDR1 is MNHEY and CDR2 SMNVEV (reference sequence). Trimming removed 6 bases at V and 0 bases at J, with 6 bases between. This chain's CDR3 is CASRGYSNQPQHF. CDR3 coding DNA: TGTGCCAGCAGAGGCTATAGCAATCAGCCCCAGCATTTT.

V is TRBV19 and J is TRBJ2-3; weak D call: TRBD2 (5 bases). The CDR3 length is 13 residues. Germline CDR1 and CDR2: LNHDA and SQIVND (reference sequence). V was clipped by 6 bases and J by 3 bases, with 10 bases between them. Written as DNA, the CDR3 is TGTGCCAGTAGACTAGGTGCTACAGATACGCAGTATTTT. Translated: CASRLGATDTQYF.

The rearrangement links TRBV7-6 to TRBJ1-1; the D is unclear. CDR1 and CDR2 from the germline V gene are SGHVS and FNYEAQ. This CDR3 comprises 17 residues. Trimming took off 1 base at V and 1 base at J, with 16 bases between the two ends. The CDR3 protein is CASSLGTEGRANTEAFF. As DNA, the CDR3 is TGTGCCAGCAGCTTAGGAACTGAGGGAAGGGCGAACACTGAAGCTTTCTTT.